This T cell receptor (beta chain) is from a study of blood T cell repertoires in COVID-19. The overall study: COVID-19 samples, acute and convalescent, were from the United States, Italy and Spain. In each case, the material was cDNA or gDNA derived from T cells, B-cell-depleted T cells, or PBMCs.

This CDR3 has 15 amino acids. The V segment lost 6 bases and the J segment 5 bases; nucleotides outside the gene matches: 8. CDR1 is MDHEN and CDR2 is SYDVKM in the germline V gene. Assay used: immunoSEQ multiplex PCR; TCRdb lists only in-frame clones, some missing. In the table there are approximately 200,000 clones, around 81% of which are singletons. The clonotype comes from a woman aged 25 to 45 who had recovered from COVID-19. The rearrangement links TRBV28 to TRBJ2-1, with TRBD2 identical over 9 bases. Sequencing input: peripheral blood. The DNA for the CDR3 is TGTGCCAGCAGCTCAGGCGGGAGGGCCCACAATGAGCAGTTCTTC. Translated: CASSSGGRAHNEQFF.